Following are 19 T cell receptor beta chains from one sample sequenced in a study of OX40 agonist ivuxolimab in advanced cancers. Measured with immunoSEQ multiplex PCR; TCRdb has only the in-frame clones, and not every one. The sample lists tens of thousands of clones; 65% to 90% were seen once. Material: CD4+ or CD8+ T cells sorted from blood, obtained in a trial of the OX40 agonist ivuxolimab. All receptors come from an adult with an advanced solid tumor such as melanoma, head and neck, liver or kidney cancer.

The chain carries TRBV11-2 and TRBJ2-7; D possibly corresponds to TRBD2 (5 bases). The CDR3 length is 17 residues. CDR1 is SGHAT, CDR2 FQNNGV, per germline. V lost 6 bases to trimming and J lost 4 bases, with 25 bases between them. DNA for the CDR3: TGTGCCAGCAGTCAAGGGTCGGACTCGCAAATCCCGTACGAGCAGTACTTC. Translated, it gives CASSQGSDSQIPYEQYF.

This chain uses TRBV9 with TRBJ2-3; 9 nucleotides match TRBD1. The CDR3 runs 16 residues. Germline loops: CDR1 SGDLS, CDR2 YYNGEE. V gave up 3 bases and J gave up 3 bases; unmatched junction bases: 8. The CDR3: CASSEGQGRGTDTQYF. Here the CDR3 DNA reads TGTGCCAGCAGCGAGGGACAGGGAAGGGGTACAGATACGCAGTATTTT.

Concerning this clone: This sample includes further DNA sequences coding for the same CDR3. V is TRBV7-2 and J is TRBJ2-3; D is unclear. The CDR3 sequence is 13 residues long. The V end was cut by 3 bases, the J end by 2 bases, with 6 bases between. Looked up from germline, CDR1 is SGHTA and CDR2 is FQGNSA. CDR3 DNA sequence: TGTGCCAGCAGCTTCACATTCACAGATACGCAGTATTTT. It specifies CASSFTFTDTQYF.

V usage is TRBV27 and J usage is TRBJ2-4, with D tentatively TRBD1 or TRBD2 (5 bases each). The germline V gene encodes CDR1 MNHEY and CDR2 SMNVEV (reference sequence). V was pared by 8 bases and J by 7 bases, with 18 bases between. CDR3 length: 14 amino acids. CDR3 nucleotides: TGTGCCAGCTCCACACATCCAGGGACCAACATTCAGTACTTC. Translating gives CASSTHPGTNIQYF.

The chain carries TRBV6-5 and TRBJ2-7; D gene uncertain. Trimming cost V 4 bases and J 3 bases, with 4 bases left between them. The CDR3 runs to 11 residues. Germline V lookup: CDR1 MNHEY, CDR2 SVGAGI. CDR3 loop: CASSSDYEQYF. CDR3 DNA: TGTGCCAGCAGTTCCGACTACGAGCAGTACTTC.

CDR3 region: CASSLAGARGYTF. CDR3 sequence (DNA): TGTGCCAGCAGTTTGGCAGGGGCGCGCGGCTACACCTTC. The chain carries TRBV6-5 and TRBJ1-2, with D possibly being TRBD1 (6 bases). V was cut by 4 bases and J by 8 bases, with 14 bases left in between. Germline assignment: CDR1 MNHEY and CDR2 SVGAGI. This CDR3 spans 13 amino acids.

The chain's CDR3 is CASSPPTGDLANGYTF. The CDR3 DNA reads TGTGCCAGCAGCCCGCCAACAGGGGATCTAGCTAACGGCTACACCTTC. The chain joins TRBV7-2 to TRBJ1-2; 7 bases line up with TRBD1. The CDR3 is 16 amino acids. CDR1 SGHTA and CDR2 FQGNSA come from the germline V gene. Germline trimming cut 5 bases from V and 8 bases from J; bases unmatched to any gene: 17.

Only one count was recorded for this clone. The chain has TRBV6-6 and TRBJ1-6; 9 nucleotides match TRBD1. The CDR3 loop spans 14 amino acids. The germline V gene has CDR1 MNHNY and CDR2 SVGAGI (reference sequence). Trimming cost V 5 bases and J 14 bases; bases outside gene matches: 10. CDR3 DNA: TGTGCCAGCAGTACCTCGGGACAGGGTCTTACCCTCCACTTT. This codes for CASSTSGQGLTLHF.

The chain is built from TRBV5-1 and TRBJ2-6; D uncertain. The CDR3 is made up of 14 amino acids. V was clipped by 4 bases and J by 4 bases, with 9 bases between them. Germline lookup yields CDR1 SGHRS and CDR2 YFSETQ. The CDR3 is CASSPESGANVLTF. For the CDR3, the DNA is TGCGCCAGCAGCCCCGAGTCAGGGGCCAACGTCCTGACTTTC.

The CDR3 reads CASSLEGALLTDTQYF. In nucleotides, the CDR3 is TGTGCCAGCAGCTTAGAGGGAGCGCTGCTGACAGATACGCAGTATTTT. The V and J genes are TRBV7-6 and TRBJ2-3; D possibly corresponds to TRBD2 (5 bases). This CDR3 has 16 residues. Deletions cut 1 base from V and 3 bases from J, with 14 bases between. Germline assignment: CDR1 SGHVS and CDR2 FNYEAQ. The whole variable domain, remainder taken from reference TRBV7-6 and TRBJ2-3, is GAGVSQSPRYKVTKRGQDVALRCDPISGHVSLYWYRQALGQGPEFLTYFNYEAQQDKSGLPNDRFSAERPEGSISTLTIQRTEQRDSAMYRCASSLEGALLTDTQYFGPGTRLTVL.

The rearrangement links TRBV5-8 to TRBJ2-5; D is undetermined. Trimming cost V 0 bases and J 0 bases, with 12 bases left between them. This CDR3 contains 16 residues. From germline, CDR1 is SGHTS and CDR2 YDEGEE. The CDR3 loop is CASSLAGYSNQETQYF. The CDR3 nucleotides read TGTGCCAGCAGCTTGGCCGGATACTCCAACCAAGAGACCCAGTACTTC.

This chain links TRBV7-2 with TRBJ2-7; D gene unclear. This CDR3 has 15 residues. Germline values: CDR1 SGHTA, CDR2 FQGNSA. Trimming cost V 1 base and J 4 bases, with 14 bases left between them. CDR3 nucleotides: TGTGCCAGCAGCTTAGAGAGGCAGCAGGCGTACGAGCAGTACTTC. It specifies CASSLERQQAYEQYF.

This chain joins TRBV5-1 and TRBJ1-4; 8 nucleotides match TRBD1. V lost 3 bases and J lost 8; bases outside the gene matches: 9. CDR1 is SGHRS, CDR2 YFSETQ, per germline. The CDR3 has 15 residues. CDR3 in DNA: TGCGCCAGCAGCTCAACAGGGGGAAGGAGCGAAAAACTGTTTTTT. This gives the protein CASSSTGGRSEKLFF.

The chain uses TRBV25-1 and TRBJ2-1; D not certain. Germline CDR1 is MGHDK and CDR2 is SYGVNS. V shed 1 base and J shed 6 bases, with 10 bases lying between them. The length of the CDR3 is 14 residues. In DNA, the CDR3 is TGTGCCAGCAGTGAATCGGGCACTCTCAATGAGCAGTTCTTC. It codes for CASSESGTLNEQFF.

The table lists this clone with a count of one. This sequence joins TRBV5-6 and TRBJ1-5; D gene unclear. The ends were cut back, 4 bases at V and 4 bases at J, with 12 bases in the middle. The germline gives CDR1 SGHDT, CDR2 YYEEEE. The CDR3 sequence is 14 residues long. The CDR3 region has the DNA TGTGCCAGCAGCGCGCCTTTAAGAAATCAGCCCCAGCATTTT. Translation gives CASSAPLRNQPQHF.

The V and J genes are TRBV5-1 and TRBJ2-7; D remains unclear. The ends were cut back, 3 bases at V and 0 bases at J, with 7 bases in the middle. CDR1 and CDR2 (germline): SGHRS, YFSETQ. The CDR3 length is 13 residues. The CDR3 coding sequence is TGCGCCAGCAGCTCGGGCCTCTCCTACGAGCAGTACTTC. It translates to CASSSGLSYEQYF.

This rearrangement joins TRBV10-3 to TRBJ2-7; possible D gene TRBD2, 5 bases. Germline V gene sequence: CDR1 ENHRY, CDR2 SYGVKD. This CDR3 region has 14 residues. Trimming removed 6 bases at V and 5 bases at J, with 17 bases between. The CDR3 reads CAIRETGRGDEQYF. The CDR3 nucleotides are TGTGCCATCAGGGAGACGGGCCGGGGAGACGAGCAGTACTTC.

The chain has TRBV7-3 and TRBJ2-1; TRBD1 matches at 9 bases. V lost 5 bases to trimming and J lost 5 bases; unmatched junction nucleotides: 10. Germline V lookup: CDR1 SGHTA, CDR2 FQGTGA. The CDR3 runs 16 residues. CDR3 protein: CASSRAPGQGNNEQFF. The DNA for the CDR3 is TGTGCCAGCAGCCGAGCCCCGGGACAGGGAAACAATGAGCAGTTCTTC. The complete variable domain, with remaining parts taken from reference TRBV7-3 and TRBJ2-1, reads GAGVSQTPSNKVTEKGKYVELRCDPISGHTALYWYRQSLGQGPEFLIYFQGTGAADDSGLPNDRFFAVRPEGSVSTLKIQRTERGDSAVYLCASSRAPGQGNNEQFFGPGTRLTVL.

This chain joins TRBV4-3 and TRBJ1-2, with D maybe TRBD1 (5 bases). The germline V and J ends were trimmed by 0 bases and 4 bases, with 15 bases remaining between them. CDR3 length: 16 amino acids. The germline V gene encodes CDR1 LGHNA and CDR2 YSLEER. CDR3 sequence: CASSQDLEGFLYGYTF. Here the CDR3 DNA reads TGCGCCAGCAGCCAAGATCTGGAGGGGTTCCTCTATGGCTACACCTTC.